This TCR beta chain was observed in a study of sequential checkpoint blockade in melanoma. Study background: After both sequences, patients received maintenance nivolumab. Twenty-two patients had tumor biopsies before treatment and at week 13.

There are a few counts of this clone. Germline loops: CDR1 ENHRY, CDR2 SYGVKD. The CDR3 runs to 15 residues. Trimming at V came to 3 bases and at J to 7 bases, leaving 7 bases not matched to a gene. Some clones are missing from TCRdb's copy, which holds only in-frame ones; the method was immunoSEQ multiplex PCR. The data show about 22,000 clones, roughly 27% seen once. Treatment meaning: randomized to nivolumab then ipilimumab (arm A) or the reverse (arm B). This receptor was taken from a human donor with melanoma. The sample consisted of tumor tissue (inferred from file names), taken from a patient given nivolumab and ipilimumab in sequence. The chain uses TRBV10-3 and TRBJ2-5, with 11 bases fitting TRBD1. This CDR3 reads CAISEGQGAYGTQYF. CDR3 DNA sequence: TGTGCCATCAGTGAAGGACAGGGGGCCTACGGGACCCAGTACTTC.